These 2 T cell receptor beta chains were sequenced from one sample in a study of T cell changes during pregnancy in multiple sclerosis. Profiled with immunoSEQ multiplex PCR; TCRdb holds only in-frame clones, not every one. The table records under 85,000 clones, around nine tenths of them present only once. Sequenced material: CD4+ T cells from peripheral blood mononuclear cells, taken in the third trimester of pregnancy. All receptors derive from a female donor in good health, enrolled as a control in a pregnancy study.

V gene TRBV11-1 combines with J gene TRBJ1-1, with unresolved D. CDR3 length: 14 amino acids. V lost 2 bases to trimming and J lost 0 bases, with 7 bases between them. The germline V gene encodes CDR1 SGHAT and CDR2 FQDESV (reference sequence). The CDR3 DNA sequence: TGTGCCAGCAGCTTATCCGTTATGAACACTGAAGCTTTCTTT. Residues: CASSLSVMNTEAFF.

J is TRBJ2-5 and V is TRBV11-3, with 7 bases aligning to TRBD1. Germline-derived CDR1 and CDR2 are SGHNT and YENEEA. This CDR3 is 15 amino acids long. The junction had 11 bases not matched to a gene; V was cut back by 5 bases and J by 5 bases. CDR3 protein: CASSLRQGFFETQYF. The CDR3 region has the DNA TGTGCCAGCAGCCTCAGACAGGGTTTTTTCGAGACCCAGTACTTC.